The 30 T cell receptor beta chains in this list originate from one sample, sequenced in a study of radiotherapy plus CTLA-4 blockade in lung cancer. Measured with immunoSEQ multiplex PCR; TCRdb has only the in-frame clones, and not every one. The sample has some 32,000 clones, around four fifths seen once. The material sequenced was peripheral blood, taken from a patient treated with radiotherapy plus ipilimumab. The receptors originated from a human donor with non-small cell lung cancer that progressed on radiotherapy plus ipilimumab.

The chain uses TRBV28 and TRBJ1-2, with a weak D call TRBD1 (5 bases). The V end was cut by 5 bases, the J end by 4 bases, with 20 bases between. Germline CDR1 is MDHEN and CDR2 is SYDVKM. The CDR3 spans 16 residues. In DNA, the CDR3 is TGTGCCAGCAGTATACTCGACAGAAGGGCTCTCTATGGCTACACCTTC. Amino acid sequence: CASSILDRRALYGYTF.

The rearrangement links TRBV7-3 to TRBJ2-5; 7 nucleotides agree with TRBD2. V was clipped by 1 base and J by 5 bases; unmatched bases: 16. The CDR3 has 18 residues. Per germline, CDR1 SGHTA and CDR2 FQGTGA. The CDR3 loop reads CASSLKGPRGARGETQYF. The CDR3 bases are TGTGCCAGCAGCTTAAAGGGCCCACGCGGGGCGCGGGGGGAGACCCAGTACTTC. Combining the CDR3 with reference TRBV7-3 and TRBJ2-5 gives the whole variable domain GAGVSQTPSNKVTEKGKYVELRCDPISGHTALYWYRQSLGQGPEFLIYFQGTGAADDSGLPNDRFFAVRPEGSVSTLKIQRTERGDSAVYLCASSLKGPRGARGETQYFGPGTRLLVL.

V gene TRBV9 combines with J gene TRBJ2-6, with TRBD1 as a possible D gene (5 bases). This CDR3 comprises 14 residues. CDR1 and CDR2 from the germline V gene are SGDLS and YYNGEE. The V end was cut by 5 bases, the J end by 1 base, with 7 bases between. The CDR3 nucleotides are TGTGCCAGCAGGGGGCAGTCTGGGGCCAACGTCCTGACTTTC. As protein: CASRGQSGANVLTF.

The J gene is TRBJ2-5, the V gene TRBV15; D perhaps matches TRBD2 (5 bases). The closer fit of TRBJ2-7 to the DNA end suggests the J call may be wrong. In germline, CDR1 is LNHNV, CDR2 YYDKDF (reference sequence). The CDR3 spans 14 residues. In DNA, the CDR3 is TGTGCCACCAGCAGAGGCTGGGAGCCTTACGAGCAGTACTTC. It is translated as CATSRGWEPYEQYF.

This clone was detected a few times. The V and J genes are TRBV19 and TRBJ1-2; 10 bases align to TRBD1. The V and J ends lost 7 bases and 2 bases, in that order; junction bases with no gene match: 1. CDR1 and CDR2 from the germline V gene are LNHDA and SQIVND (reference sequence). CDR3 length: 13 residues. This CDR3 reads CASMGQGNYGYTF. As DNA, the CDR3 is TGTGCCAGTATGGGACAGGGGAACTATGGCTACACCTTC.

The chain couples TRBV10-3 to TRBJ1-5; TRBD1 agrees at 7 bases. The CDR3 runs 14 residues. Germline CDR1 ENHRY, CDR2 SYGVKD. The V segment lost 3 bases and the J segment 6 bases; nucleotides outside the gene matches: 5. CDR3 DNA sequence: TGTGCCATCAGTGATAGGCAGGGGGTTCAGCCCCAGCATTTT. Amino acid sequence: CAISDRQGVQPQHF.

The gene calls are TRBV6-1 and TRBJ2-7; TRBD1 matches 8 bases. Looked up from germline, CDR1 is MNHNS and CDR2 is SASEGT. This CDR3 spans 16 amino acids. V shed 0 bases, J shed 2 bases, and the junction held 6 bases outside the gene matches. CDR3 region: CASSEARGLPPYEQYF. Written as DNA, the CDR3 is TGTGCCAGCAGTGAAGCCAGGGGGCTTCCACCCTACGAGCAGTACTTC.

V and J are TRBV19 and TRBJ1-6; weak D call: TRBD1 (5 bases). This CDR3 is built from 13 residues. From germline, CDR1 is LNHDA and CDR2 SQIVND (reference sequence). V lost 5 bases and J lost 5, with 7 bases in between. CDR3 region: CASSQTDNSPLHF. CDR3 coding DNA: TGTGCCAGTAGTCAGACAGATAATTCACCCCTCCACTTT.

The rearrangement uses TRBV19 and TRBJ1-2; TRBD1 might be the D (5 bases). V lost 9 bases, J lost 0 bases, and 17 bases lay in between. The CDR3 is made up of 15 amino acids. Germline assignment: CDR1 LNHDA and CDR2 SQIVND (reference sequence). The CDR3 DNA is TGTGCCAGACCGGACACCGACCCAACTAACTATGGCTACACCTTC. Translating gives CARPDTDPTNYGYTF.

CDR3 sequence reads: CASSFSGGHGYTF. The CDR3 DNA is TGTGCCAGCAGTTTCTCGGGGGGGCATGGCTACACCTTC. The V gene is TRBV27, the J gene TRBJ1-2, with D possibly matching TRBD1 (6 bases). CDR1 is MNHEY, CDR2 SMNVEV, per germline (reference sequence). The ends were cut back, 3 bases at V and 6 bases at J, with 11 bases in the middle. CDR3 length equals 13 residues.

The V and J genes are TRBV15 and TRBJ2-2; TRBD2 might be the D (5 bases). The CDR3 has 16 residues. V was cut by 0 bases and J by 5 bases, with 13 bases left in between. CDR1 LNHNV and CDR2 YYDKDF come from the germline V gene (reference sequence). The CDR3 nucleotides are TGTGCCACCAGCAGAGAGGGGAGAGGTTATACCGGGGAGCTGTTTTTT. It translates to CATSREGRGYTGELFF.

V and J are TRBV6-5 and TRBJ2-7; a weak D match, TRBD1 (6 bases). CDR1 MNHEY and CDR2 SVGAGI come from the germline V gene. V was pared by 3 bases and J by 2 bases, with 11 bases between. The CDR3 sequence is 14 residues long. The CDR3 DNA reads TGTGCCAGCAGTTATTTCAAGGGGGCCTACGAGCAGTACTTC. Its translation is CASSYFKGAYEQYF.

V is TRBV6-5 and J is TRBJ1-5; no definite D call. Germline-derived CDR1 and CDR2 are MNHEY and SVGAGI. This CDR3 region has 14 residues. With 2 bases removed from V and 4 bases from J, the gap between germline ends came to 9 bases. The CDR3 is CASSYGPTNQPQHF. Written as DNA, the CDR3 is TGTGCCAGCAGTTACGGGCCGACGAATCAGCCCCAGCATTTT.

The chain employs TRBV6-5 and TRBJ1-1; 7 nucleotides line up with TRBD1. V gave up 7 bases and J gave up 2 bases; unmatched junction bases: 4. The CDR3 contains 13 residues. Germline lookup yields CDR1 MNHEY and CDR2 SVGAGI. The CDR3 DNA is TGTGCCAGCAAGACAGGGTCAAACACTGAAGCTTTCTTT. Its translation: CASKTGSNTEAFF.

The chain carries TRBV5-4 and TRBJ2-7; possibly TRBD1 for D (6 bases). Germline V gene lookup returns CDR1 SGHNT and CDR2 YYREEE (reference sequence). There are 15 residues in the CDR3. The V end lost 4 bases, the J end lost 0 bases, and 14 bases lay between the germline ends. CDR3 region: CASSHGVGGSYEQYF. The CDR3 DNA reads as TGTGCCAGCAGCCACGGGGTAGGGGGCTCCTACGAGCAGTACTTC.

This chain uses TRBV7-9 with TRBJ2-3, with 9 bases fitting TRBD1. This CDR3 contains 16 residues. CDR1 and CDR2 from the germline V gene are SEHNR and FQNEAQ (reference sequence). The V gene end was trimmed by 2 bases and the J gene end by 6 bases; junction bases not matched to a gene: 9. The CDR3 loop is CASSLKSGTGWDTQYF. For the CDR3, the DNA is TGTGCCAGCAGCTTAAAATCCGGGACAGGGTGGGATACGCAGTATTTT.

The chain joins TRBV2 to TRBJ2-6; 9 bases fit TRBD2. The V segment lost 0 bases and the J segment 0 bases; nucleotides outside the gene matches: 6. Looked up from germline, CDR1 is SNHLY and CDR2 is FYNNEI. CDR3 length: 19 residues. The CDR3 sequence: CASSEAPGGGASGANVLTF. As DNA, the CDR3 is TGTGCCAGCAGTGAAGCGCCCGGCGGGGGGGCCTCTGGGGCCAACGTCCTGACTTTC.

The chain carries TRBV21-1 and TRBJ1-1; TRBD1, the D gene given by the table, was not confirmed from the DNA. TRBV21-1 is termed a pseudogene. The CDR3 is 14 amino acids. The CDR3 DNA reads TGTGCCAGCAGCAAATCAGTTTCCAACACTGAAGCTTTCTTT. Its translation is CASSKSVSNTEAFF.

This chain links TRBV7-9 with TRBJ2-7; TRBD1 might be the D (6 bases). The CDR3 consists of 13 residues. Trimming took 5 bases from V and 3 from J, leaving 11 bases between them. CDR1 is SEHNR, CDR2 FQNEAQ, per germline (reference sequence). The CDR3 here is CASSQGLFYEQYF. Written as DNA, the CDR3 is TGTGCCAGCAGCCAGGGGCTTTTCTACGAGCAGTACTTC.

The CDR3 loop reads CASSGWDRVNEQFF. CDR3 nucleotides: TGTGCCAGCAGTGGATGGGACAGGGTCAATGAGCAGTTCTTC. The chain employs TRBV6-1 and TRBJ2-1; TRBD1 matches at 9 bases. Germline V gives CDR1 MNHNS, CDR2 SASEGT. After removal of 4 bases from V and 6 bases from J, the junction contained 4 bases not matched to a gene. There are 14 residues in the CDR3.

The chain recombines TRBV5-1 with TRBJ2-7, with 9 bases identical to TRBD2. V lost 2 bases to trimming and J lost 2 bases; unmatched junction nucleotides: 8. Per the germline V gene, CDR1 is SGHRS and CDR2 is YFSETQ. This CDR3 is built from 16 residues. The CDR3 coding sequence is TGCGCCAGCAGCTTAAACCTAGCGGGGTCGCCCTACGAGCAGTACTTC. Its protein product is CASSLNLAGSPYEQYF.

This clone was seen just once. This sequence joins TRBV21-1 and TRBJ2-6; the DNA was not compared with TRBD1, the D call given in the table. TRBV21-1 is given as a pseudogene. The CDR3 is 16 residues long. CDR3 residues: CAKRQGRYSGANVLTF. The CDR3 nucleotides read TGTGCCAAACGACAGGGGCGATACTCTGGGGCCAACGTCCTGACTTTC.

The genes are TRBV11-2 and TRBJ2-4; 11 nucleotides line up with TRBD2. The CDR3 is 15 residues long. CDR1 is SGHAT, CDR2 FQNNGV, per germline. V lost 0 bases, J lost 11 bases, and 6 bases stayed unmatched. The CDR3 is CASSLDFSGGGVQYF. The CDR3 nucleotides are TGTGCCAGCAGCTTAGATTTTAGCGGGGGGGGCGTTCAGTACTTC.

The table lists this clone with a count of one. The V call is TRBV19, the J call TRBJ2-5; 9 bases fit TRBD2. The CDR3 consists of 15 residues. V shed 3 bases, J shed 2 bases, and the junction held 4 bases outside the gene matches. Germline V lookup: CDR1 LNHDA, CDR2 SQIVND (reference sequence). CDR3: CASSIGRGGQETQYF. DNA for the CDR3: TGTGCCAGTAGTATTGGGCGGGGGGGGCAAGAGACCCAGTACTTC.

This CDR3 is CASSPGQANNEKLFF. CDR3 in DNA: TGTGCCAGTAGCCCAGGACAGGCGAACAATGAAAAACTGTTTTTT. V is TRBV19 and J is TRBJ1-4; 7 nucleotides align to TRBD1. The CDR3 sequence is 15 residues long. V lost 6 bases and J lost 5; bases outside the gene matches: 9. From germline, CDR1 is LNHDA and CDR2 SQIVND (reference sequence).

The chain carries TRBV2 and TRBJ2-2; 7 nucleotides agree with TRBD1. Trimming cost V 5 bases and J 3 bases; bases outside gene matches: 6. This CDR3 region has 15 residues. In germline, CDR1 is SNHLY, CDR2 FYNNEI. CDR3 loop: CASSRRQGDTGELFF. The CDR3 DNA sequence: TGTGCCAGCAGTCGTCGTCAGGGGGACACCGGGGAGCTGTTTTTT.

This chain joins TRBV5-1 and TRBJ2-7; D perhaps matches TRBD2 (6 bases). The length of the CDR3 is 15 residues. Trimming left V 1 base short and J 4 bases short, with 15 bases between. Germline lookup yields CDR1 SGHRS and CDR2 YFSETQ. The CDR3 DNA sequence: TGCGCCAGCAGCTTGTCGGGGGTTGCGGTTTACGAGCAGTACTTC. Its translation: CASSLSGVAVYEQYF. The full variable domain, its missing parts supplied by reference TRBV5-1 and TRBJ2-7, is KAGVTQTPRYLIKTRGQQVTLSCSPISGHRSVSWYQQTPGQGLQFLFEYFSETQRNKGNFPGRFSGRQFSNSRSEMNVSTLELGDSALYLCASSLSGVAVYEQYFGPGTRLTVT.

J is TRBJ1-6 and V is TRBV21-1; TRBD1 was called by the table and not checked on the DNA. TRBV21-1 is classified as a pseudogene. The CDR3 extends over 18 amino acids. CDR3 sequence: CASSKPPGDRGLVSPLHF. CDR3 in DNA: TGTGCCAGCAGCAAACCCCCTGGGGACAGGGGGCTGGTCTCACCCCTCCACTTT.

This clone was detected a few times. The rearrangement uses TRBV6-1 and TRBJ1-2, with a tentative D call TRBD1 (6 bases). V was clipped by 7 bases and J by 0 bases, with 9 bases between them. This CDR3 region has 13 residues. Germline CDR1 and CDR2: MNHNS and SASEGT. CDR3 residues: CASNRAPNYGYTF. CDR3 DNA sequence: TGTGCCAGCAACAGGGCTCCTAACTATGGCTACACCTTC.

The rearrangement uses TRBV20-1 and TRBJ1-1, with a tentative D call TRBD1 (6 bases). The CDR3 spans 10 residues. With 5 bases removed from V and 11 bases from J, the gap between germline ends came to 12 bases. The germline gives CDR1 DFQATT, CDR2 SNEGSKA (reference sequence). The CDR3 reads CSASGVGAFF. The CDR3 coding sequence is TGCAGTGCTTCAGGGGTCGGGGCTTTCTTT.